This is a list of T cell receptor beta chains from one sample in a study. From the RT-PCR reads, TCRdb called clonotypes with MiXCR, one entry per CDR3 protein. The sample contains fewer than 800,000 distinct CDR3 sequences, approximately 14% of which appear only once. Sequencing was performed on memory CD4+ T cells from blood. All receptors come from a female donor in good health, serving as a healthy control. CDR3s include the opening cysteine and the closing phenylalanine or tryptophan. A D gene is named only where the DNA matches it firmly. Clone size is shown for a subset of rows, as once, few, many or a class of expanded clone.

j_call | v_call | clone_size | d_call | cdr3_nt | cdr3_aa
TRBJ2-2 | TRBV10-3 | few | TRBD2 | TGTGCCATCAGAGCCGGGACTAGCGATGGCGGGGAGCTGTTTTTT | CAIRAGTSDGGELFF
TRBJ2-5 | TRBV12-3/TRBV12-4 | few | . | TGTGCCAGCATCCCCGCCCGCGGAGCTGAGACCCAGTACTTC | CASIPARGAETQYF
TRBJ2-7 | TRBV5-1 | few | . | TGCGCCAGCAGCTTGGTGGCGGGTCAGGAATACGAGCAGTACTTC | CASSLVAGQEYEQYF
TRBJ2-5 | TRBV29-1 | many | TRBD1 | TGCAGCGTTGAGGGACAGGGTGAAGAGACCCAGTACTTC | CSVEGQGEETQYF
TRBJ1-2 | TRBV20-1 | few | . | TGCAGTGCTAGAGACTACCAGGGATCTTCTTATGGCTACACCTTC | CSARDYQGSSYGYTF
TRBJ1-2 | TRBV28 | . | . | TGTGCCAGCAGTTTTGCCAGGGTCTACGGCTACACCTTC | CASSFARVYGYTF
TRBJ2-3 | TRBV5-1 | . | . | TGCGCCAGCAGCTTGGCCGGGACCGCTAGCACAGATACGCAGTATTTT | CASSLAGTASTDTQYF
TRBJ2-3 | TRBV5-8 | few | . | TGTGCCAGCAGCCAGGACACTACAGATACGCAGTATTTT | CASSQDTTDTQYF
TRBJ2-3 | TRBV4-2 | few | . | TGTGCCAGCAGCCAAGGAGGGCCGGAGGGCACAGATACGCAGTATTTT | CASSQGGPEGTDTQYF
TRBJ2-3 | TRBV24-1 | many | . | TGTGCCACCAGTGGATCGGGAAGCACAGATACGCAGTATTTT | CATSGSGSTDTQYF
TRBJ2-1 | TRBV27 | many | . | TGTGCCAGCAGTCCCCTAGGGGGGGCAACCTACAATGAGCAGTTCTTC | CASSPLGGATYNEQFF
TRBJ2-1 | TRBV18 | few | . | TGTGCCAGCTCCAGGGGCTTCGAGGGCTACAATGAGCAGTTCTTC | CASSRGFEGYNEQFF
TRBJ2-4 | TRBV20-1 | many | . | TGCAGTGCTCCAATCCCGGGATCGGGGTTGGGAAACATTCAGTACTTC | CSAPIPGSGLGNIQYF
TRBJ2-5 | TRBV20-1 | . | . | TGCAGTGCTGTCGGGACGGGAGAGACCCAGTACTTC | CSAVGTGETQYF
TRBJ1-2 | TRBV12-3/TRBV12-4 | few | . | TGTGCCAGCAGTTTGTGGGGGGTGGGCGGCTACACCTTC | CASSLWGVGGYTF
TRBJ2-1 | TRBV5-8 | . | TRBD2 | TGTGCCAGCAGTGCCGGGACTAGCGGGAACGATGAGCAGTTCTTC | CASSAGTSGNDEQFF
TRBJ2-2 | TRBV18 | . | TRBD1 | TGTGCCAGCCCAGGGGGGAACACCGGGGAGCTGTTTTTT | CASPGGNTGELFF
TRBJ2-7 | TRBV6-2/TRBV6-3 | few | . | TGTGCCAGCAAGGGAAACCGGGAGCCGCATAGTTTGTACTTC | CASKGNREPHSLYF
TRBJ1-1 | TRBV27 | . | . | TGTGCCAGCAGTTTATCGATCGGACGGATGAACACTGAAGCTTTCTTT | CASSLSIGRMNTEAFF
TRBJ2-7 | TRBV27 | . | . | TGTGCCAGCAGTTTACAGGGCAGGGGGGGGTTCGGAGAGCAGTACTTC | CASSLQGRGGFGEQYF
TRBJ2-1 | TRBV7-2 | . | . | TGTGCCAGCAGCCTGGCGTCGGCCAGCTACAATGAGCAGTTCTTC | CASSLASASYNEQFF
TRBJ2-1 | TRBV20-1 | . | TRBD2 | TGCAGTGCTAGCGGGGGGGTAGCGGGATTCTGGGGCAACAATGAGCAGTTCTTC | CSASGGVAGFWGNNEQFF
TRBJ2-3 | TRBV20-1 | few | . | TGCAGTGCTAGTCTAACCACTGACACAGATACGCAGTATTTT | CSASLTTDTDTQYF
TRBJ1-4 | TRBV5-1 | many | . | TGCGCCAGCAGCTTGGACGGCCAAGGGGAAAAACTGTTTTTT | CASSLDGQGEKLFF
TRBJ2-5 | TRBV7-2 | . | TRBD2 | TGTGCCAGCAGCTCACCTAGCGGGAGGATTGGGACCCAGTACTTC | CASSSPSGRIGTQYF
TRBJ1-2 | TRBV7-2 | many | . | TGTGCCAGCAGCCAACAGGGTAACAGCTATGGCTACACCTTC | CASSQQGNSYGYTF
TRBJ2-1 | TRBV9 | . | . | TGTGCCAGCAGCGTAGAGGTTGAGCAGTTCTTC | CASSVEVEQFF
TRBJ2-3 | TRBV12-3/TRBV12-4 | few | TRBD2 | TGTGCCAGCAGTTCCGCTCGGGACTACGAAGGCCCAGATACGCAGTATTTT | CASSSARDYEGPDTQYF
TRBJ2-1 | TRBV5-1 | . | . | TGCGCCAGCAGCCCGGTGGGCGGGGGCGCCTACAATGAGCAGTTCTTC | CASSPVGGGAYNEQFF
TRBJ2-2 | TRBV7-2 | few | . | TGTGCCAGCAGCTCGATTGGGCGGGGGCTGATCACCGGGGAGCTGTTTTTT | CASSSIGRGLITGELFF
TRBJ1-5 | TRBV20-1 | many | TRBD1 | TGCAGTGCTACGCCGGGACAGGGCATCCTAGCCCAGCATTTT | CSATPGQGILAQHF
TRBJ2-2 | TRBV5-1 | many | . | TGCGCCAGCAGCTTGGACGCCACCGGGGAGCTGTTTTTT | CASSLDATGELFF
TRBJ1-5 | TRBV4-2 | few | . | TGTGCCAGCAGCCAAGATAGTACGTTGAGGGGGGTCAGGCCCCAGCATTTT | CASSQDSTLRGVRPQHF
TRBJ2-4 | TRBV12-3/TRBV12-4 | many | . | TGTGCCAGCAGTTTGAGGGGGAACATTCAGTACTTC | CASSLRGNIQYF
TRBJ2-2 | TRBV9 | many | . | TGTGCCAGCAGCGTAGACCCTAGCAACACCGGGGAGCTGTTTTTT | CASSVDPSNTGELFF
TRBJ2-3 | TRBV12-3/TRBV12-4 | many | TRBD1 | TGTGCCAGCAGTACCGGGACAGGTTTCACAGATACGCAGTATTTT | CASSTGTGFTDTQYF
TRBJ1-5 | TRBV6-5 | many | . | TGTGCCAGCAGTCCGCATATCCTGGCGGGTCAGCCCCAGCATTTT | CASSPHILAGQPQHF